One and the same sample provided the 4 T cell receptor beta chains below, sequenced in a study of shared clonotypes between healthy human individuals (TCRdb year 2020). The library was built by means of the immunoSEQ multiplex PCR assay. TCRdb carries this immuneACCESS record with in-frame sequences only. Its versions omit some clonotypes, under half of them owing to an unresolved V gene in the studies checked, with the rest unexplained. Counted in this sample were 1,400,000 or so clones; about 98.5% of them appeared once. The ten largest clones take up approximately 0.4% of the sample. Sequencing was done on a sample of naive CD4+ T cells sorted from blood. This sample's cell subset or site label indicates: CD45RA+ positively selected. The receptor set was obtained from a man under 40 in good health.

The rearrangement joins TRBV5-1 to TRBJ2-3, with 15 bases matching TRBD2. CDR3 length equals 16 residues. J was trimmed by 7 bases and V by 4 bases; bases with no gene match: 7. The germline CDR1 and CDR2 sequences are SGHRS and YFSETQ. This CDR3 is CASSHGLAGGPHTQYF. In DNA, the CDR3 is TGCGCCAGCAGCCACGGACTAGCGGGAGGGCCGCATACGCAGTATTTT.

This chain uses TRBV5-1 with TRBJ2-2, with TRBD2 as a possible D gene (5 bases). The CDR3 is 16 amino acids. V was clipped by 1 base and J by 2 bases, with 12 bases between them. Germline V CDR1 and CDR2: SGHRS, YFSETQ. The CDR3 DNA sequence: TGCGCCAGCAGCTTGATAGCGCTTTTAAACACCGGGGAGCTGTTTTTT. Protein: CASSLIALLNTGELFF.

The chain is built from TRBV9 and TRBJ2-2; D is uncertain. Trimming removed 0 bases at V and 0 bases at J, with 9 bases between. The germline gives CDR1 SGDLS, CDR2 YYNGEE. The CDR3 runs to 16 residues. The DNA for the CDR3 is TGTGCCAGCAGCGTAGTTGCCCGTACGAACACCGGGGAGCTGTTTTTT. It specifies CASSVVARTNTGELFF.

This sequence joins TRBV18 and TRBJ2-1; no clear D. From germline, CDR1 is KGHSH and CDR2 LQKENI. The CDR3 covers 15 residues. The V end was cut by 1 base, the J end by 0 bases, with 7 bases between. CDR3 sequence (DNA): TGTGCCAGCTCACCACAGGCTAGCTCCTACAATGAGCAGTTCTTC. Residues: CASSPQASSYNEQFF.